What follows are 17 T cell receptor beta chains derived from one specimen sequenced in a study of T cells in Graves' hyperthyroidism and ophthalmopathy. The source material, RNA transcripts, was used to amplify TCR beta CDR3 regions. During a first-round RT-PCR of the TCR CDR3, the HTBI primer set was used. In TCRdb, the multiplex PCR reads were re-called with MiXCR into one record per CDR3 protein. The sample records a few hundred thousand distinct CDR3 sequences, 15% to 17% being singletons. Material: blood. Receptor source: a woman aged 18-29 years with Graves' hyperthyroidism.

The rearrangement uses TRBV3-1 and TRBJ2-1; D gene ambiguous. The germline V gene encodes CDR1 LGHDT and CDR2 YNNKEL (reference sequence). V gave up 0 bases and J gave up 1 base, with 7 bases separating them. The CDR3 is made up of 15 amino acids. The CDR3: CASSQDVSSYNEQFF. The CDR3, as DNA: TGTGCCAGCAGCCAAGACGTGAGTTCCTACAATGAGCAGTTCTTC.

To note about this clonotype: A much bigger clone sits one base away, suggesting this may be a read error. This is likely a read error, given that the CDR3 carries no conserved phenylalanine or tryptophan at its end. The chain combines TRBV10-3 with TRBJ2-7; D gene unclear. Germline assignment: CDR1 ENHRY and CDR2 SYGVKD. V shed 8 bases and J shed 1 base, with 6 bases lying between them. The CDR3 sequence is 11 residues long. The CDR3 here is CAIGSSYEQYL. As DNA, the CDR3 is TGTGCCATCGGTTCGTCCTACGAGCAGTACCTC.

Ten or more counts support this clonotype. The V call is TRBV5-4, the J call TRBJ2-3; D is unresolved. CDR1 and CDR2 (germline): SGHNT, YYREEE (reference sequence). This CDR3 is 13 amino acids long. The V end lost 3 bases, the J end lost 4 bases, and 9 bases lay between the germline ends. This chain's CDR3 is CASSSGGADTQYF. The CDR3 DNA reads TGTGCCAGCAGCTCGGGCGGCGCAGATACGCAGTATTTT.

Many counts were recorded for this clonotype. The chain employs TRBV6-5 and TRBJ2-6; 11 bases match TRBD1. Losses at the gene ends were 2 bases for V and 2 bases for J; bases not matched to a gene: 2. The germline V gene encodes CDR1 MNHEY and CDR2 SVGAGI. The CDR3 extends over 17 amino acids. CDR3 protein: CASSYGTGGAGANVLTF. For the CDR3, the DNA is TGTGCCAGCAGTTACGGGACAGGGGGTGCTGGGGCCAACGTCCTGACTTTC.

This sequence joins TRBV6-5 and TRBJ1-5; D possibly corresponds to TRBD1 (5 bases). CDR1 and CDR2 from the germline V gene are MNHEY and SVGAGI. CDR3 length: 15 amino acids. V was pared by 0 bases and J by 5 bases, with 11 bases between. As DNA, the CDR3 is TGTGCCAGCAGTTACTCGAACCGAGGGGATCAGCCCCAGCATTTT. As protein: CASSYSNRGDQPQHF.

This clonotype was seen ten or more times. The chain uses TRBV20-1 and TRBJ2-3; TRBD1 is a possible D gene (5 bases). V shed 3 bases and J shed 5 bases, with 12 bases lying between them. Germline V gene data show CDR1 as DFQATT and CDR2 as SNEGSKA (reference sequence). The CDR3 loop spans 13 amino acids. The CDR3 reads CSARSRQGDTQYF. Written as DNA, the CDR3 is TGCAGTGCTAGGAGTCGGCAGGGAGATACGCAGTATTTT.

There are many counts of this clonotype. The chain has TRBV7-2 and TRBJ2-3; TRBD2 matches at 10 bases. This CDR3 region has 18 residues. CDR1 and CDR2 from the germline V gene are SGHTA and FQGNSA. The trim removed 5 bases at V and 1 base at J, leaving 12 bases unmatched. The CDR3 DNA reads TGTGCCAGCAGCCCGGAGGCTAGCGGGGGACCGCGCACAGATACGCAGTATTTT. This codes for CASSPEASGGPRTDTQYF.

This clonotype was counted at least ten times. The chain uses TRBV20-1 and TRBJ2-1; TRBD2 matches at 7 bases. This CDR3 comprises 13 residues. J lost 5 bases, V lost 3 bases, and 4 bases had no gene match. CDR1 and CDR2 (germline): DFQATT, SNEGSKA (reference sequence). The CDR3: CSARGLADNEQFF. The CDR3 DNA is TGCAGTGCTAGGGGCCTAGCGGACAATGAGCAGTTCTTC.

A note on this clonotype: One junction end disagrees with the germline gene, perhaps due to a read error. The rearrangement uses TRBV7-7 and TRBJ2-3; D is perhaps TRBD1 or TRBD2 (5 bases each). CDR1 is SSHAT and CDR2 is FNYEAQ in the germline V gene (reference sequence). The CDR3 length is 16 residues. CDR3 in amino acids: CASSLTGTQHGDTQYF. CDR3 nucleotide sequence: TGTGCTAGCAGCCTTACCGGGACCCAGCACGGAGATACGCAGTATTTT.

A few counts support this clonotype. The chain is built from TRBV4-1 and TRBJ1-2; TRBD1 matches 7 bases. The CDR3 consists of 13 residues. V was clipped by 5 bases and J by 4 bases; unmatched bases: 4. Germline V gives CDR1 MGHRA, CDR2 YSYEKL. CDR3 sequence: CASSKGQLYGYTF. The CDR3 nucleotides are TGCGCCAGCAGCAAGGGACAGCTCTATGGCTACACCTTC.

This clonotype was detected only a few times. The chain recombines TRBV2 with TRBJ1-4; no clear D gene. Trimming pared 6 bases from V and 3 bases from J, leaving 11 bases between. This CDR3 has 14 residues. CDR1 and CDR2 from the germline V gene are SNHLY and FYNNEI. The CDR3 DNA reads TGTGCCAGCAGCCCCTTTTGGGCTAATGAAAAACTGTTTTTT. Translating gives CASSPFWANEKLFF.

This clonotype has ten or more counts. The V call is TRBV28, the J call TRBJ1-2, with D perhaps TRBD1 (5 bases). With 8 bases removed from V and 5 bases from J, the gap between germline ends came to 12 bases. The V gene's germline CDR1 is MDHEN and CDR2 SYDVKM. The CDR3 totals 12 residues. The CDR3 DNA is TGTGCCAGCGATAGACAGAAGTATGGCTACACCTTC. It specifies CASDRQKYGYTF.

This clonotype has at least ten counts. The chain recombines TRBV20-1 with TRBJ2-1; 12 nucleotides line up with TRBD2. The V gene end was trimmed by 6 bases and the J gene end by 7 bases; junction bases not matched to a gene: 10. The germline gives CDR1 DFQATT, CDR2 SNEGSKA (reference sequence). This CDR3 is built from 15 residues. CDR3 region: CSAPRLAGVKNEQFF. The CDR3 DNA reads TGCAGTGCGCCGCGACTAGCGGGAGTTAAAAATGAGCAGTTCTTC.

Details on this clonotype: This sequence may be a read error, since a much larger clone differs from it by one base. The chain employs TRBV5-1 and TRBJ1-2, with 10 bases that match TRBD1. Germline CDR1 is SGHRS and CDR2 is YFSETQ. With V trimmed by 3 bases and J by 12 bases, 20 bases remained unmatched. CDR3 size: 17 residues. CDR3 sequence: CASSSSRPGQGLRGHTF. CDR3 coding DNA: TGCGCCAGCAGCTCATCGAGACCGGGACAGGGGTTAAGAGGCCACACCTTC.

CDR3 loop: CASRGTGGAFF. The CDR3 DNA reads as TGTGCCAGCCGCGGGACAGGGGGAGCTTTCTTT. V usage is TRBV6-1 and J usage is TRBJ2-2; 11 bases are a match to TRBD1. The tail of the sequence fits TRBJ1-1 better, so the J call may be wrong. This CDR3 comprises 11 residues. Per germline, CDR1 MNHNS and CDR2 SASEGT.

This clonotype showed up many times. This chain uses TRBV7-2 with TRBJ1-6; D may be TRBD1 (5 bases). This CDR3 is 14 amino acids long. The V end lost 5 bases, the J end lost 7 bases, and 12 bases lay between the germline ends. Germline values: CDR1 SGHTA, CDR2 FQGNSA. The CDR3 here is CASSPGQTNSPLHF. CDR3 sequence (DNA): TGTGCCAGCAGCCCAGGGCAAACCAATTCACCCCTCCACTTT.

This clonotype was counted ten times or more. This chain uses TRBV15 with TRBJ2-1, with no clear D. V was trimmed by 3 bases and J by 10 bases, leaving 13 bases between them. Per the germline V gene, CDR1 is LNHNV and CDR2 is YYDKDF (reference sequence). This CDR3 comprises 13 residues. CDR3 region: CATSSINRREQFF. As DNA, the CDR3 is TGTGCCACCAGCAGTATCAACCGACGGGAGCAGTTCTTC.